Listed below are T cell receptor beta chains from one sample, sequenced in a study of T-cell reconstitution after alpha-beta-depleted transplantation in children. TCRdb reprocessed the PCR reads with MiXCR, giving one entry per CDR3 protein. The repertoire includes some 640,000 distinct CDR3 sequences, approximately 17% of them detected once, and approximately 1% sits in the top ten. The starting material was PBMCs from the stem cell graft donor, obtained from the stem cell graft. The receptors were gathered from a human donor who donated a stem cell graft to a child with acute myeloid leukemia. The CDR3 runs from the conserved cysteine through the conserved F or W. Each record gives: V gene, D gene, J gene, clone size, CDR3 protein, CDR3 DNA. A D gene is named only where the DNA matches it firmly. The size of a clone is reported for some rows only, either as once, few or many, or as a class for expanded clones.

>TRBV2|TRBD1|TRBJ1-2|-
CTSSRQGESLSDNYGYTF
TGTACCAGCAGCCGACAGGGCGAAAGTTTGTCGGATAACTATGGCTACACCTTC
>TRBV4-3|-|TRBJ1-2|-
CASSQEMNAVYGYTF
TGCGCCAGCAGCCAAGAAATGAACGCCGTTTATGGCTACACCTTC
>TRBV20-1|TRBD2|TRBJ2-3|many
CSAEGTRTSGADTQYF
TGCAGTGCTGAGGGAACACGGACTAGCGGAGCAGATACGCAGTATTTT
>TRBV14|-|TRBJ2-2|-
CASSQEGHTGELFF
TGTGCCAGCAGCCAAGAAGGGCACACCGGGGAGCTGTTTTTT
>TRBV20-1|TRBD1|TRBJ2-3|many
CSASNRGASTDTQYF
TGCAGTGCTTCGAACAGGGGGGCAAGCACAGATACGCAGTATTTT
>TRBV12-3/TRBV12-4|-|TRBJ2-1|few
CASSLISGNEQFF
TGTGCCAGCAGTTTGATTTCCGGGAATGAGCAGTTCTTC
>TRBV5-6|TRBD1|TRBJ2-4|many
CASSSMTGTGLAKNIQYF
TGTGCCAGCAGCTCCATGACCGGGACAGGGCTAGCCAAAAACATTCAGTACTTC
>TRBV20-1|TRBD1|TRBJ1-1|-
CSAWDRGTNTEAFF
TGCAGTGCTTGGGACAGGGGGACGAACACTGAAGCTTTCTTT
>TRBV13|TRBD1|TRBJ2-3|few
CASSLSQGALDTQYF
TGTGCCAGCAGCTTGTCACAGGGGGCGTTAGATACGCAGTATTTT
>TRBV15|TRBD1|TRBJ2-1|many
CATSRDRGGNEQFF
TGTGCCACCAGCAGGGACAGGGGCGGGAATGAGCAGTTCTTC
>TRBV4-3|TRBD1|TRBJ2-2|few
CASSQEGTATGELFF
TGCGCCAGCAGCCAAGAGGGGACAGCGACCGGGGAGCTGTTTTTT
>TRBV24-1|-|TRBJ2-1|few
CATSDFEEQFF
TGTGCCACCAGTGATTTCGAGGAGCAGTTCTTC
>TRBV20-1|-|TRBJ1-3|many
CSASRAFSGNTIYF
TGCAGTGCTAGCAGGGCCTTCTCTGGAAACACCATATATTTT
>TRBV6-5|-|TRBJ1-1|many
CASRIQGNTEAFF
TGTGCCAGCAGAATACAGGGTAACACTGAAGCTTTCTTT
>TRBV29-1|-|TRBJ2-7|many
CSVEETATYEQYF
TGCAGCGTTGAAGAAACGGCCACCTACGAGCAGTACTTC
>TRBV12-3/TRBV12-4|-|TRBJ2-7|-
CASSWGLGLTAYEQYF
TGTGCCAGCAGCTGGGGGTTGGGCCTTACCGCCTACGAGCAGTACTTC
>TRBV29-1|-|TRBJ2-5|-
CSVAPSTQETQYF
TGCAGCGTTGCTCCGAGTACTCAAGAGACCCAGTACTTC
>TRBV20-1|-|TRBJ2-3|few
CSAHNFPGLLDTQYF
TGCAGTGCTCACAATTTTCCGGGACTTCTGGATACGCAGTATTTT
>TRBV7-2|-|TRBJ1-1|many
CASSLNAGLSTEAFF
TGTGCCAGCAGCTTAAACGCCGGTTTGAGCACTGAAGCTTTCTTT
>TRBV20-1|TRBD2|TRBJ2-3|many
CSAESGDYQGTDTQYF
TGCAGTGCCGAATCCGGGGACTATCAAGGCACAGATACGCAGTATTTT
>TRBV20-1|TRBD2|TRBJ2-7|many
CSAILAGVANYEQYF
TGCAGTGCTATACTAGCGGGGGTTGCAAACTACGAGCAGTACTTC
>TRBV7-2|TRBD2|TRBJ2-1|many
CASQPTSGDYNEQFF
TGTGCCAGCCAACCGACTAGCGGGGACTACAATGAGCAGTTCTTC
>TRBV29-1|TRBD1|TRBJ2-3|many
CSVEEGQGAEDTQYF
TGCAGCGTTGAAGAAGGACAGGGGGCGGAAGATACGCAGTATTTT
>TRBV30|-|TRBJ2-3|few
CAWSPWGWGTDTQYF
TGTGCCTGGAGCCCATGGGGTTGGGGCACAGATACGCAGTATTTT
>TRBV7-9|-|TRBJ2-1|many
CATDSGEAYNEQFF
TGTGCCACGGACTCAGGAGAGGCCTACAATGAGCAGTTCTTC
>TRBV10-3|TRBD1|TRBJ2-5|few
CATSKGQAETQYF
TGTGCCACCTCTAAAGGACAGGCTGAGACCCAGTACTTC
>TRBV28|-|TRBJ1-1|-
CASSLNRKAFF
TGTGCCAGCAGTTTAAATCGGAAAGCTTTCTTT
>TRBV6-5|-|TRBJ2-2|few
CASSYSGPNTGELFF
TGTGCCAGCAGTTACTCGGGCCCGAACACCGGGGAGCTGTTTTTT
>TRBV20-1|-|TRBJ2-1|many
CSAGGRSYNEQFF
TGCAGTGCTGGGGGTAGATCCTACAATGAGCAGTTCTTC
>TRBV30|-|TRBJ2-6|-
CAWSIRGGANVLTF
TGTGCCTGGTCAATTAGAGGGGGGGCCAACGTCCTGACTTTC
>TRBV15|-|TRBJ2-5|few
CATSLRWQETQYF
TGTGCCACCAGCTTGCGGTGGCAAGAGACCCAGTACTTC
>TRBV3-1|TRBD1|TRBJ2-1|-
CASSQVGGTGGYNEQFF
TGTGCCAGCAGCCAAGTGGGGGGGACAGGGGGCTACAATGAGCAGTTCTTC
>TRBV28|-|TRBJ2-4|many
CASSLSQGKNIQYF
TGTGCCAGCAGTTTGAGCCAGGGGAAAAACATTCAGTACTTC
>TRBV29-1|TRBD2|TRBJ2-2|few
CSVEASRRGAHTGELFF
TGCAGCGTTGAAGCCTCGAGGCGGGGGGCCCACACCGGGGAGCTGTTTTTT
>TRBV20-1|TRBD1|TRBJ1-6|many
CSARGGTGGTAPLHF
TGCAGTGCTAGAGGCGGGACAGGGGGCACCGCGCCCCTCCACTTT
>TRBV5-5|-|TRBJ2-7|many
CASSLGQGMSSYEQYF
TGTGCCAGCAGCTTGGGTCAGGGGATGAGCTCCTACGAGCAGTACTTC
>TRBV15|-|TRBJ1-5|-
CATSRQGRQPQHF
TGTGCCACCAGCAGACAGGGGCGCCAGCCCCAGCATTTT
>TRBV20-1|-|TRBJ1-5|few
CSARTRASNQPQHF
TGCAGTGCTAGGACCAGGGCTAGCAATCAGCCCCAGCATTTT
>TRBV25-1|-|TRBJ2-1|many
CASARNEQFF
TGTGCCAGCGCCCGCAATGAGCAGTTCTTC
>TRBV19|-|TRBJ2-1|few
CASSIEYEQFF
TGTGCCAGTAGTATAGAGTACGAGCAGTTCTTC
>TRBV20-1|TRBD1|TRBJ2-5|many
CSALWTGQETQYF
TGCAGTGCCCTCTGGACAGGACAAGAGACCCAGTACTTC
>TRBV15|-|TRBJ1-1|few
CATSRVSIGGREAFF
TGTGCCACCAGCAGAGTTTCGATAGGGGGAAGAGAAGCTTTCTTT
>TRBV12-3/TRBV12-4|TRBD2|TRBJ2-1|-
CASSLGAGGPHEQFF
TGTGCCAGCAGTTTGGGGGCGGGGGGGCCTCATGAGCAGTTCTTC
>TRBV20-1|-|TRBJ1-3|many
CSVLGPGNTIYF
TGCAGTGTACTGGGGCCAGGAAACACCATATATTTT
>TRBV27|-|TRBJ2-3|-
CASTHPGRTDTQYF
TGTGCCAGCACCCATCCAGGGCGCACAGATACGCAGTATTTT
>TRBV4-3|-|TRBJ2-3|-
CASSHALPTSTDTQYF
TGCGCCAGCAGCCATGCCCTTCCGACTAGCACAGATACGCAGTATTTT
>TRBV15|-|TRBJ2-2|few
CATSRLTGYGELFF
TGTGCCACCAGCAGACTTACAGGGTACGGGGAGCTGTTTTTT
>TRBV5-1|TRBD1|TRBJ2-4|-
CASSLLEGQAKNIQYF
TGCGCCAGCAGCTTGTTAGAGGGACAGGCCAAAAACATTCAGTACTTC